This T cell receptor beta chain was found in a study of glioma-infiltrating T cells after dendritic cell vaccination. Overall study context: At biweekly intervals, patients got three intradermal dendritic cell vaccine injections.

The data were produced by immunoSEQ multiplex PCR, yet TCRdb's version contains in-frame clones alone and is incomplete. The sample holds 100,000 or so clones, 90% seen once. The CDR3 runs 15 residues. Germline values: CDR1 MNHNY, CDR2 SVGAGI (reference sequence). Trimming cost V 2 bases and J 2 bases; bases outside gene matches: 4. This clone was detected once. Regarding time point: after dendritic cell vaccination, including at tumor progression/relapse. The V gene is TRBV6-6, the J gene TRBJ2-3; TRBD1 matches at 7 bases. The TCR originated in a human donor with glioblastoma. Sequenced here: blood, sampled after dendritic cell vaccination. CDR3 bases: TGTGCCAGCAGTTACGGGACAGAAGACACAGATACGCAGTATTTT. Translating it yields CASSYGTEDTDTQYF.